Listed below are T cell receptor beta chains from one sample, sequenced in a study of control samples from healthy donors and cancer patients. The repertoire was sequenced with immunoSEQ multiplex PCR; TCRdb's copy has only in-frame clones and lacks some. Of roughly 400,000 clones in the sample, around nine tenths were seen once. Sequencing input: PBMCs. The receptors here all came from a man aged 40-49 years with head and neck cancer. The CDR3 runs from the conserved cysteine through the conserved F or W.

15	TRBV14	TRBJ2-1	CASSQDLPRAGEQFF
14	TRBV13	TRBJ1-1	CASSGNTKIFEAFF
13	TRBV3-1/TRBV3-2	TRBJ2-7	CASSRVADLEQYF
16	TRBV6-5	TRBJ2-3	CASSYNSRGGTDTQYF
13	TRBV3-1/TRBV3-2	TRBJ2-3	CASSQVLGATQYF
13	TRBV5-1	TRBJ1-2	CASSESGAGGYTF
15	TRBV11-1	TRBJ1-2	CASSLGYNSNYGYTF
14	TRBV6-5	TRBJ2-7	CASNPSGIGYEQYF
13	TRBV30	TRBJ1-4	CAWSVQSREKLFF
13	TRBV6-2/TRBV6-3	TRBJ2-2	CASSPTNTGELFF